This entry lists 6 T cell receptor beta chains sequenced from one sample in a study of blood T cell repertoires in COVID-19. Using immunoSEQ multiplex PCR, the repertoire was profiled, and TCRdb retains in-frame clones only, with some absent. The sample has under 150,000 clones; almost 85% are singletons. The sample consisted of peripheral blood. The receptors come from a human donor in a cohort sampled during active COVID-19.

This clone came up once. The CDR3 DNA is TGCGCCAGCAGCAGGAAAGGGACAGCCTCTAACTATGGCTACACCTTC. This codes for CASSRKGTASNYGYTF. The V call is TRBV5-1, the J call TRBJ1-2; 7 bases are shared with TRBD1. Germline-derived CDR1 and CDR2 are SGHRS and YFSETQ. Germline trimming cut 4 bases from V and 0 bases from J; bases unmatched to any gene: 9. There are 16 residues in the CDR3.

This clone was detected a few times. The same CDR3 is also encoded by other DNA sequences in this sample. The gene calls are TRBV2 and TRBJ1-2; D remains ambiguous. The CDR3 sequence is 12 residues long. Germline V gene lookup returns CDR1 SNHLY and CDR2 FYNNEI. Trimming took 6 bases from V and 3 from J, leaving 8 bases between them. The DNA of the CDR3 is TGTGCCAGCAGCCTCCGGGACTATGGCTACACCTTC. Encoded protein: CASSLRDYGYTF.

The V gene is TRBV7-6, the J gene TRBJ1-1; D gene unclear. With 5 bases removed from V and 4 bases from J, the gap between germline ends came to 14 bases. Looked up from germline, CDR1 is SGHVS and CDR2 is FNYEAQ. This CDR3 contains 14 residues. CDR3 nucleotides: TGTGCCAGCAGCCCATACGAGGGAGGCACTGAAGCTTTCTTT. It encodes CASSPYEGGTEAFF. Full variable domain (missing parts from reference TRBV7-6 and TRBJ1-1): GAGVSQSPRYKVTKRGQDVALRCDPISGHVSLYWYRQALGQGPEFLTYFNYEAQQDKSGLPNDRFSAERPEGSISTLTIQRTEQRDSAMYRCASSPYEGGTEAFFGQGTRLTVV.

The chain carries TRBV7-9 and TRBJ2-1, with a weak D call TRBD1 (6 bases). Trimming cost V 11 bases and J 12 bases, with 20 bases left between them. This CDR3 comprises 12 residues. CDR1 is SEHNR, CDR2 FQNEAQ, per germline (reference sequence). In DNA, the CDR3 is TGTGCCGGGGAAGGTGGGGGCCGAACGCAGTTCTTC. Its protein is CAGEGGGRTQFF.

Only a few counts were recorded for this clone. The CDR3 loop reads CASKLRGNYEQYF. CDR3 DNA: TGTGCCAGCAAATTGCGGGGGAACTACGAGCAGTACTTC. J is TRBJ2-7 and V is TRBV6-5, with 7 bases that match TRBD2. V lost 7 bases, J lost 3 bases, and 6 bases stayed unmatched. The germline V gene has CDR1 MNHEY and CDR2 SVGAGI. The CDR3 has 13 amino acids.

The V and J genes are TRBV2 and TRBJ1-5, with TRBD1 matching over 7 bases. The V and J ends lost 7 bases and 2 bases, in that order; junction bases with no gene match: 11. The CDR3 has 16 residues. Germline V gene data show CDR1 as SNHLY and CDR2 as FYNNEI. The CDR3 nucleotides are TGTGCCAGCAATAATTCCGGGACAGCTGGCAATCAGCCCCAGCATTTT. Protein: CASNNSGTAGNQPQHF.